This TCR beta chain came from a study of technical replicates of blood from a few donors. The CDR3 spans 14 residues. Trimming stripped 5 bases from V and 3 bases from J, with 11 bases between. CDR1 is MDHEN and CDR2 is SYDVKM in the germline V gene. This table comes from immunoSEQ multiplex PCR, and its TCRdb copy is limited to in-frame clones, with some not included. This sample has roughly 82,000 clones, with around nine tenths found just once. V usage is TRBV28 and J usage is TRBJ2-1; D not certain. What was sequenced was T cells isolated from PBMCs. This TCR was recovered from a human donor in good health. CDR3 sequence (DNA): TGTGCCAGCAGTCCTCTAAGCGACTACAATGAGCAGTTCTTC. This sequence encodes CASSPLSDYNEQFF.